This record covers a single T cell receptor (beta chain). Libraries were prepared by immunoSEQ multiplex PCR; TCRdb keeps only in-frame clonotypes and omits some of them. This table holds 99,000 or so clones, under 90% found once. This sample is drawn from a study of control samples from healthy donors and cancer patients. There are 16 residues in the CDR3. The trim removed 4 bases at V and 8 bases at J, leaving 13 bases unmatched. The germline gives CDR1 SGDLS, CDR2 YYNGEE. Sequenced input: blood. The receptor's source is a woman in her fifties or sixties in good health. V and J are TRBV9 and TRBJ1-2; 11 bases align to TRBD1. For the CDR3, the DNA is TGTGCCAGCAGCCAAAACACGGACAGGGGGCCTTGGGGCTACACCTTC. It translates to CASSQNTDRGPWGYTF. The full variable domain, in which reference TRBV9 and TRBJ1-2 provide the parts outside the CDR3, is DSGVTQTPKHLITATGQRVTLRCSPRSGDLSVYWYQQSLDQGLQFLIQYYNGEERAKGNILERFSAQQFPDLHSELNLSSLELGDSALYFCASSQNTDRGPWGYTFGSGTRLTVV.